This entry features one TCR beta chain sequence. What it binds is unknown. These data originate in a study of cytomegalovirus exposure and HLA in healthy donors. Findings of the study overall: The authors listed 150 or so TCR beta chains as cytomegalovirus-associated.

CDR1 and CDR2 from the germline V gene are MGHDK and SYGVNS. V lost 1 base and J lost 4, with 10 bases in between. The CDR3 is 14 amino acids. Amplification used 60 Vbeta primers and 13 Jbeta primers. Repertoires were generated with immunoSEQ multiplex PCR, while TCRdb's copy carries only in-frame clones and drops some. The table lists some 210,000 clones, approximately 80% of them singletons, with less than 4.5% in the top ten. The rearrangement uses TRBV25-1 and TRBJ1-2; no clear D gene. Sequenced input: PBMCs. This TCR derives from a male donor in good health and CMV-seronegative. In DNA form, the CDR3 reads TGTGCCAGCAGTGAATCGAGGGAATTCTATGGCTACACCTTC. It specifies CASSESREFYGYTF.